The 16 T cell receptor beta chains below all came from one sample that was sequenced in a study of beta chain features in type 1 diabetes (dated 2018 in TCRdb). The method behind the library was the immunoSEQ multiplex PCR assay. All of the isolated RNA was reverse transcribed with the High Capacity cDNA Reverse Transcription Kit, so expressed TCRB transcripts were sequenced. The immuneACCESS repertoire file appears here via TCRdb, limited to in-frame rearrangements. These files lack a portion of the clones; in checked studies, under half of the deficit traces to unresolved V genes, and the cause of the others is not known. The sample table holds over 150,000 clones, of which about 8.5% were seen once. The top ten clonotypes cover around 0.65% of the sample. Sequences were obtained from central memory CD4+ T cells from blood. The receptor source for this set is a man between 18 and 29 years old in good health.

The table lists this clone with a few counts. This sequence joins TRBV2 and TRBJ1-5; TRBD1 matches at 9 bases. Unmatched junction bases numbered 4, after V lost 6 bases and J lost 1 base. The length of the CDR3 is 15 residues. The germline V gene encodes CDR1 SNHLY and CDR2 FYNNEI. CDR3 bases: TGTGCCAGCAGCCGGGACAGGGAGAGCAATCAGCCCCAGCATTTT. The encoded protein is CASSRDRESNQPQHF.

V and J are TRBV27 and TRBJ1-1; D gene unclear. Trimming took 3 bases from V and 8 from J, leaving 10 bases between them. The CDR3 sequence is 12 residues long. CDR1 MNHEY and CDR2 SMNVEV come from the germline V gene (reference sequence). CDR3 protein: CASSLVGREAFF. The CDR3 nucleotides are TGTGCCAGCAGTTTGGTCGGGAGGGAAGCTTTCTTT.

The chain links TRBV13 to TRBJ2-3, with 8 positions matching TRBD2. The CDR3 covers 19 residues. In germline, CDR1 is PRHDT, CDR2 FYEKMQ (reference sequence). V dropped 1 base and J dropped 0; count of bases not matched to a gene: 12. CDR3 sequence (DNA): TGTGCCAGCAGCTTAGAATGGGCTAGCGGGTTATCTAGCACAGATACGCAGTATTTT. Its protein is CASSLEWASGLSSTDTQYF.

This clone was counted a few times. The chain combines TRBV18 with TRBJ2-6; 8 bases agree with TRBD1. J gave up 1 base and V 8 bases, and 16 bases lay outside the gene matches. The CDR3 runs 19 residues. Germline V gives CDR1 KGHSH, CDR2 LQKENI. Here the CDR3 reads CASPEDVGQGASGANVLTF. CDR3 sequence (DNA): TGTGCCAGCCCCGAGGATGTTGGGCAGGGGGCTTCTGGGGCCAACGTCCTGACTTTC.

The chain couples TRBV18 to TRBJ2-7, with TRBD2 matching 13 bases. CDR3 length: 16 residues. V trimming: 3 bases; J trimming: 2 bases; junction bases outside the gene matches: 4. Germline CDR1 reads KGHSH; CDR2 reads LQKENI. CDR3 residues: CASSPPTSGRPYEQYF. CDR3 DNA: TGTGCCAGCTCACCCCCGACTAGCGGGAGGCCCTACGAGCAGTACTTC.

V is TRBV5-1 and J is TRBJ2-7; 7 bases are a match to TRBD1. The CDR3 length is 16 residues. The V and J ends lost 4 bases and 2 bases, in that order; junction bases with no gene match: 12. The germline V gene has CDR1 SGHRS and CDR2 YFSETQ. The CDR3 region is CASSAEAGTVTYEQYF. For the CDR3, the DNA is TGCGCCAGCAGCGCGGAGGCCGGGACAGTTACCTACGAGCAGTACTTC.

This clone was counted only a few times. The chain joins TRBV28 to TRBJ2-1, with 15 bases matching TRBD2. Germline values: CDR1 MDHEN, CDR2 SYDVKM. V shed 4 bases and J 12 bases; nucleotides not matched to a gene: 4. This CDR3 contains 14 residues. The CDR3 DNA follows: TGTGCCAGCAGTTCTCCGGGACTAGCGGGAGGGCAGTTCTTC. Protein sequence: CASSSPGLAGGQFF.

The gene calls are TRBV4-2 and TRBJ1-2, with 9 nucleotides matching TRBD1. The length of the CDR3 is 12 residues. V was clipped by 4 bases and J by 9 bases; unmatched bases: 3. Germline V gene sequence: CDR1 LGHNA, CDR2 YNFKEQ. The CDR3 spells CASSLGTGSYTF. The CDR3 DNA is TGTGCCAGCAGCCTGGGGACAGGGAGCTACACCTTC.

The chain employs TRBV10-3 and TRBJ2-2; 11 bases agree with TRBD1. J gave up 6 bases and V 9 bases, and 9 bases lay outside the gene matches. The CDR3 is 15 residues long. The germline V gene encodes CDR1 ENHRY and CDR2 SYGVKD. The CDR3 here is CAIFPGQGVPGELFF. CDR3 nucleotide sequence: TGTGCCATATTTCCGGGACAGGGGGTCCCCGGGGAGCTGTTTTTT.

This clone has only a few counts. The rearrangement joins TRBV7-2 to TRBJ2-3; 8 nucleotides line up with TRBD2. This CDR3 region has 17 residues. Germline CDR1 reads SGHTA; CDR2 reads FQGNSA. After removal of 5 bases from V and 2 bases from J, the junction contained 12 bases not matched to a gene. Written as DNA, the CDR3 is TGTGCCAGCAGCCAAACACTAACTAGCGGATACACAGATACGCAGTATTTT. It codes for CASSQTLTSGYTDTQYF.

This clone was detected a few times. This rearrangement joins TRBV30 to TRBJ1-1; TRBD1 aligns across 7 bases. This CDR3 is built from 13 residues. In germline, CDR1 is GTSNPN, CDR2 SVGIG (reference sequence). The V segment lost 3 bases and the J segment 8 bases; nucleotides outside the gene matches: 9. The DNA for the CDR3 is TGTGCCTGGAGCGACAGGGTGAGGAAAGAAGCTTTCTTT. As protein: CAWSDRVRKEAFF.

This clone has a handful of counts. The rearrangement links TRBV29-1 to TRBJ2-3; tentatively, D is TRBD1 (6 bases). Germline-derived CDR1 and CDR2 are SQVTM and ANQGSEA. Trimming shortened V by 7 bases and J by 6 bases, and 14 bases separated the two germline ends. The CDR3 runs 12 residues. CDR3 nucleotides: TGCAGCGGGGGGCGGGTCGAGGATACGCAGTATTTT. Protein product: CSGGRVEDTQYF.

The chain combines TRBV7-8 with TRBJ1-5; D ambiguous. CDR1 is SGHVS, CDR2 FQNEAQ, per germline. The CDR3 sequence is 14 residues long. V was shortened by 5 bases and J by 4 bases, with 12 bases between the two germline ends. The CDR3 coding sequence is TGTGCCAGCAGCCTCACACGGGAGAATCAGCCCCAGCATTTT. It codes for CASSLTRENQPQHF.

This clone showed up just a few times. The chain joins TRBV30 to TRBJ2-1; TRBD2 matches at 11 bases. Germline V gene data show CDR1 as GTSNPN and CDR2 as SVGIG (reference sequence). This CDR3 has 14 amino acids. Trimming at V came to 2 bases and at J to 9 bases, leaving 6 bases not matched to a gene. Here the CDR3 DNA reads TGTGCCTGGAGTACTAGCGGGAGTTTCGGTGAGCAGTTCTTC. Its protein is CAWSTSGSFGEQFF.

Many counts were recorded for this clone. V gene TRBV4-3 combines with J gene TRBJ2-2; 9 nucleotides match TRBD1. Germline CDR1 LGHNA, CDR2 YSLEER. Germline trimming cut 0 bases from V and 8 bases from J; bases unmatched to any gene: 7. This CDR3 has 16 residues. CDR3 DNA: TGCGCCAGCAGCCAAGAGTCGACAGGGGGTGGTGGGGAGCTGTTTTTT. Amino acid sequence: CASSQESTGGGGELFF.

The chain couples TRBV5-1 to TRBJ2-5, with 12 bases matching TRBD1. Trimming cost V 4 bases and J 4 bases; bases outside gene matches: 11. Germline V CDR1 and CDR2: SGHRS, YFSETQ. There are 17 residues in the CDR3. CDR3 sequence reads: CASSPLSGQGARETQYF. CDR3 sequence (DNA): TGCGCCAGCAGCCCTTTATCGGGACAGGGGGCACGAGAGACCCAGTACTTC.